This T cell receptor beta chain came from a study of blood T cell repertoires in COVID-19. Germline V CDR1 and CDR2: MNHEY, SVGAGI. There are 16 residues in the CDR3. Trimming took 4 bases from V and 0 from J, leaving 10 bases between them. Under the authors' procedure: Using reference gene primer amplification, nucleated cell counts were estimated. The table came from immunoSEQ multiplex PCR; TCRdb's copy has only in-frame clones and leaves some out. Clonal size and the V and J genes are those of that table, whereas D and trimming came from the DNA. The sample has some 240,000 clones; around 86% are singletons.

This receptor was obtained from a woman aged 35 to 49 with acute COVID-19. This sequence joins TRBV6-5 and TRBJ2-6; D is possibly TRBD2 (5 bases). Sequencing was carried out using PBMCs or T cells enriched from blood (not recorded which). The CDR3 nucleotides read TGTGCCAGCAGTTGGACTGACACCTCTGGGGCCAACGTCCTGACTTTC. The encoded protein is CASSWTDTSGANVLTF.